Sequencing of this T cell receptor (beta chain) was carried out in a study of blood T cells in healthy people across ages. A second PCR, run for about 7 to 11 cycles, used a sample-barcoded 5' primer plus a J-beta primer mix. One entry per CDR3 protein results from TCRdb running MiXCR on the 5' RACE reads. The sample shows 750,000 to 950,000 distinct CDR3 sequences, around 29% of them seen only once. V was pared by 6 bases and J by 4 bases, with 6 bases of the junction left unmatched. Germline CDR1 SGDLS, CDR2 YYNGEE. The CDR3 length is 14 residues. Study findings and constraints: While age rose, TCR beta diversity per million T cells dropped in a roughly linear way.

As concerns this clonotype: Its antigen is still unknown.

The study recruited healthy Caucasian donors from Russia who were aged about 6 to 95. This same sample was also taken into another study, of T cells of mothers and their children.

This sequence joins TRBV9 and TRBJ2-1; 8 nucleotides line up with TRBD1. The sequenced material came from blood. This TCR was sampled from a woman between 40 and 55 years old in good health. The CDR3 reads CASTPQGVYNEQFF. The CDR3 DNA sequence: TGTGCCAGCACCCCACAGGGGGTTTACAATGAGCAGTTCTTC. The full variable domain, in which reference TRBV9 and TRBJ2-1 provide the parts outside the CDR3, is DSGVTQTPKHLITATGQRVTLRCSPRSGDLSVYWYQQSLDQGLQFLIQYYNGEERAKGNILERFSAQQFPDLHSELNLSSLELGDSALYFCASTPQGVYNEQFFGPGTRLTVL.